A single TCR beta chain is shown here with its context. Its cognate antigen is unknown. The CDR3 is made up of 15 amino acids. The germline V gene has CDR1 SGHTA and CDR2 FQGNSA. V was cut by 0 bases and J by 2 bases, with 10 bases left in between. The entry originates in a study of cytomegalovirus exposure and HLA in healthy donors. Study in general: In an early release, HLA-typed donors contributed about 79 million unique TCR sequences.

The study ran its PCR with 60 Vbeta and 13 Jbeta primers. The data were produced by immunoSEQ multiplex PCR, yet TCRdb's version contains in-frame clones alone and is incomplete. In the table there are around 140,000 clones, approximately 60% of which are singletons. Whole-study results and caveats: While the bulk of TCR sequences proved rare, some public TCRs turned up in many donors. V- and J-gene trimming in TCR beta was tied to a missense DCLRE1C variant by an analysis performed later. Immune exposure data for these donors was limited to CMV serostatus.

The sequenced sample consisted of PBMCs. The V gene is TRBV7-2, the J gene TRBJ2-5; D possibly corresponds to TRBD1 (5 bases). The clonotype comes from a woman aged 40 to 49 in good health and CMV-seronegative. CDR3 in amino acids: CASSLAGPAQETQYF. In nucleotides, the CDR3 is TGTGCCAGCAGCTTAGCGGGGCCCGCACAAGAGACCCAGTACTTC.